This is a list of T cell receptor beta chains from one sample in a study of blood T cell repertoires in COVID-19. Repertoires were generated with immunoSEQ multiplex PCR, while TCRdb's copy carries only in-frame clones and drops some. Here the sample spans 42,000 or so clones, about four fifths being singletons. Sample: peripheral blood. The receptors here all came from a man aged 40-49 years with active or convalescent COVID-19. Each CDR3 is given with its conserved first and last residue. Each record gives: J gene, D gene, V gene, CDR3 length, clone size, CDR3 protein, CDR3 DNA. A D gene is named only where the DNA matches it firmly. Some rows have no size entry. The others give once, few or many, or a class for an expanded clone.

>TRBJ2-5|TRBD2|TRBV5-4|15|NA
CASSWKRGDQETQYF
TGTGCCAGCAGCTGGAAGCGGGGGGACCAAGAGACCCAGTACTTC
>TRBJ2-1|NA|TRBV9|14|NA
CASSVEALANEQFF
TGTGCCAGCAGCGTAGAGGCCCTAGCCAATGAGCAGTTCTTC
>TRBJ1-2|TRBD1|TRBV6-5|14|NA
CASTTRQGRYGYTF
TGTGCCAGCACCACGCGACAGGGGCGGTATGGCTACACCTTC
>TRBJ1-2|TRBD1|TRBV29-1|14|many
CSVVRDRDPYGYTF
TGCAGCGTCGTCCGGGACAGGGACCCCTATGGCTACACCTTC
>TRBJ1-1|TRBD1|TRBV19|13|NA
CASRDRGQTEAFF
TGTGCCAGTAGGGACAGGGGGCAGACTGAAGCTTTCTTT
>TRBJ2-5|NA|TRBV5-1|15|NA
CASSYQGGSSETQYF
TGCGCCAGCAGCTACCAGGGGGGATCTAGCGAGACCCAGTACTTC
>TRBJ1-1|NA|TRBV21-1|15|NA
CASSPEQAWNTEAFF
TGTGCCAGCAGCCCAGAACAGGCCTGGAACACTGAAGCTTTCTTT
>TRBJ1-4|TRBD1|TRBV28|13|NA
CAARDSEDEKLFF
TGTGCCGCCCGGGACAGTGAAGATGAAAAACTGTTTTTT
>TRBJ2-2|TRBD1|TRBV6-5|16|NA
CASSYSIQGASGELFF
TGTGCCAGCAGTTACTCGATACAGGGGGCCTCCGGGGAGCTGTTTTTT
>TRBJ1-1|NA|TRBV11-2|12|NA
CASSSMATEAFF
TGTGCCAGCAGCTCAATGGCCACTGAAGCTTTCTTT
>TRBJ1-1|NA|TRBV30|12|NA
CAWSRRVTEAFF
TGTGCCTGGAGTCGCAGGGTCACTGAAGCTTTCTTT
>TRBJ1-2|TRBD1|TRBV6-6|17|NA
CASRRPGQGGSGYGYTF
TGTGCCAGCAGACGACCGGGACAGGGGGGTAGTGGCTATGGCTACACCTTC
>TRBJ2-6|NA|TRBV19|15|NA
CASSSGGSGANVLTF
TGTGCCAGTTCCTCCGGGGGCTCTGGGGCCAACGTCCTGACTTTC
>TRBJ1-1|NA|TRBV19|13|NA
CASSQVLATEAFF
TGTGCCAGTAGTCAGGTACTTGCCACTGAAGCTTTCTTT
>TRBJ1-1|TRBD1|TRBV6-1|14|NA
CASSEEDRDEEAFF
TGTGCCAGCAGTGAAGAGGACAGGGACGAGGAAGCTTTCTTT
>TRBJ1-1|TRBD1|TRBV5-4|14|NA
CASSYWDSNTEAFF
TGTGCCAGCAGCTACTGGGACAGCAACACTGAAGCTTTCTTT
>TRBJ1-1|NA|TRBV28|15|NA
CASSLTGTANTEAFF
TGTGCCAGCAGTTTAACCGGGACTGCGAACACTGAAGCTTTCTTT
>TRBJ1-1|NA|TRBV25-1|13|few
CASKEGWGTEAFF
TGTGCCAGCAAGGAGGGCTGGGGCACTGAAGCTTTCTTT
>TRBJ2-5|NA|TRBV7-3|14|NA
CASSLSPRQETQYF
TGTGCCAGCAGCTTATCCCCTAGGCAAGAGACCCAGTACTTC
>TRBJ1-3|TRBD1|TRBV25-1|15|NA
CASSDVQGARNTIYF
TGTGCCAGCAGTGATGTGCAGGGGGCTAGAAACACCATATATTTT
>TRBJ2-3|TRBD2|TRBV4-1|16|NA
CASSQETSVRADTQYF
TGCGCCAGCAGCCAAGAGACTAGCGTAAGGGCAGATACGCAGTATTTT
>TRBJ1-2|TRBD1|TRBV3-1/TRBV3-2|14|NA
CASSQDNRGNGYTF
TGTGCCAGCAGCCAAGATAACAGGGGGAATGGCTACACCTTC
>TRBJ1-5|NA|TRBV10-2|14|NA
CASSVSGRDQPQHF
TGCGCCAGCAGTGTCTCGGGGAGGGATCAGCCCCAGCATTTT
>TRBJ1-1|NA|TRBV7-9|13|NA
CASSKPGTIEAFF
TGTGCCAGCAGCAAACCGGGGACAATTGAAGCTTTCTTT
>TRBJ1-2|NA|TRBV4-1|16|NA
CASSQDFSFVQGSYTF
TGCGCCAGCAGCCAAGATTTCTCTTTTGTCCAGGGGAGCTACACCTTC
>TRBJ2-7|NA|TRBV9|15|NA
CASSVDLSNYYEQYF
TGTGCCAGCAGCGTGGACTTATCGAACTACTACGAGCAGTACTTC
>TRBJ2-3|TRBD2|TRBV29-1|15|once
CSVLMTSGRTDTQYF
TGCAGCGTCCTGATGACTAGCGGGAGGACAGATACGCAGTATTTT
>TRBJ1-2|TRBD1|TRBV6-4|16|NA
CASRPGTGGFKDGYTF
TGTGCCAGCAGACCCGGGACAGGGGGTTTCAAGGATGGCTACACCTTC
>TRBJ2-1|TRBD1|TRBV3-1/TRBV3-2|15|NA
CASSQGTGGSNEQFF
TGTGCCAGCAGCCAGGGGACAGGGGGCTCTAATGAGCAGTTCTTC
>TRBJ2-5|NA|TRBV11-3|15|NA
CASSLGAMMWETQYF
TGTGCCAGCAGCTTAGGGGCGATGATGTGGGAGACCCAGTACTTC
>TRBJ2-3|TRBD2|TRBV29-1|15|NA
CSVPQLAGATDTQYF
TGCAGCGTGCCCCAACTAGCGGGGGCCACAGATACGCAGTATTTT
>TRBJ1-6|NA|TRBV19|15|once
CASTQMAAANSPLHF
TGTGCCAGTACCCAAATGGCGGCCGCGAATTCACCCCTCCACTTT
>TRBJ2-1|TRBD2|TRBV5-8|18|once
CASSFTSGGVQGYNEQFF
TGTGCCAGCAGCTTTACTAGCGGGGGGGTCCAAGGTTACAATGAGCAGTTCTTC
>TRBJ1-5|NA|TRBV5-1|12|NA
CASSLDGQPQHF
TGCGCCAGCAGCTTGGATGGCCAGCCCCAGCATTTT
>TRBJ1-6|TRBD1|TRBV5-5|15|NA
CASSPAGTGFSPLHF
TGTGCCAGCAGCCCCGCCGGGACAGGATTTTCACCCCTCCACTTT
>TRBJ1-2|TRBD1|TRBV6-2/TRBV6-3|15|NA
CASSYSLTGDGGYTF
TGTGCCAGCAGTTACTCACTGACAGGGGACGGTGGCTACACCTTC
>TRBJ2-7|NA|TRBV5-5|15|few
CASSLAPGQSYEQYF
TGTGCCAGCAGCTTGGCCCCCGGACAGAGCTACGAGCAGTACTTC
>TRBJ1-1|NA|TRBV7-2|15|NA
CASRGRSAGNTEAFF
TGTGCCAGCAGGGGGAGGTCGGCGGGGAACACTGAAGCTTTCTTT
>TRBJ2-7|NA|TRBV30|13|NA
CAWSVSLSYEQYF
TGTGCCTGGAGTGTCTCCTTATCCTACGAGCAGTACTTC
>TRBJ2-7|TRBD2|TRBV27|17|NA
CASSPIIAGGLVYEQYF
TGTGCCAGCAGTCCAATTATAGCGGGGGGGCTGGTCTACGAGCAGTACTTC
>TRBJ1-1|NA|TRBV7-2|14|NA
CASSLLALNTEAFF
TGTGCCAGCAGCTTATTAGCATTGAACACTGAAGCTTTCTTT
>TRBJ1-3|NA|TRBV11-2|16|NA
CASSLIAAATGNTIYF
TGTGCCAGCAGCTTAATTGCGGCAGCTACTGGAAACACCATATATTTT
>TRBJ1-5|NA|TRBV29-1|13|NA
CSARGDGNQPQHF
TGCAGCGCTCGGGGGGACGGCAATCAGCCCCAGCATTTT
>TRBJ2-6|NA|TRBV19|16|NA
CASSQPGLSGANVLTF
TGTGCCAGTAGTCAGCCGGGACTCTCTGGGGCCAACGTCCTGACTTTC
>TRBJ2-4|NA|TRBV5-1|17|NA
CASSSGLPGVAKNIQYF
TGCGCCAGCAGCTCGGGACTCCCGGGGGTGGCCAAAAACATTCAGTACTTC
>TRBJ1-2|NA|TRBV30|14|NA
CAWRDLDSNYGYTF
TGTGCCTGGAGAGACCTGGACAGCAACTATGGCTACACCTTC
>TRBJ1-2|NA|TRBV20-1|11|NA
CSVQEVHGYTF
TGCAGTGTCCAGGAGGTCCATGGCTACACCTTC
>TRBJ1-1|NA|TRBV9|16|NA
CASSVGYGRGNSEAFF
TGTGCCAGCAGCGTAGGATATGGCAGGGGAAACTCTGAAGCTTTCTTT
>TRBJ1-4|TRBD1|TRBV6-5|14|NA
CASSRTGTGWKLFF
TGTGCCAGCAGTCGAACCGGGACAGGGTGGAAACTGTTTTTT
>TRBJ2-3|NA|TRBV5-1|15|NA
CASSLASMNTDTQYF
TGCGCCAGCAGCTTGGCGTCTATGAACACAGATACGCAGTATTTT
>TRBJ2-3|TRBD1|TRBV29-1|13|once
CSVTGQGTDTQYF
TGCAGCGTGACCGGACAGGGAACAGATACGCAGTATTTT